This record covers a single TCR beta chain. This clonotype was detected ten times or more. Its antigen is still unknown. Its ends do not fully match the called genes, so a read error is possible. This sample was included in a study of T cells in Graves' hyperthyroidism and ophthalmopathy (dated by TCRdb to about 2019). Some background on the complete study: Peripheral blood was sampled at the time of initial diagnosis, prior to any treatment. Once sampling was done, hyperthyroidism patients were given methimazole at a starting dose of 30 mg daily, whereas ophthalmopathy patients were given high-dose intravenous methylprednisolone. In about 6 Graves' hyperthyroidism patients, the study also compared T-cell repertoires from thyroid tissue with T-cell repertoires from blood. To identify TCR V-J signatures that set the groups apart, the researchers used a discovery cohort of 90 to 100 patients, made up of 40 to 45 with Graves' ophthalmopathy and around 58 with stable Graves' hyperthyroidism. The paper describes TCR Vbeta CDR3 sequencing of about 140 peripheral blood samples, made up of fewer than 50 ophthalmopathy patients, 70 to 75 hyperthyroidism patients and 17 progressor patients. The roughly 100 discovery patients were randomly divided into training and test sets at a 7:3 ratio. Whether ophthalmopathy could be predicted prospectively was tested in an independent validation cohort made up of some 20 hyperthyroidism patients plus 17 patients who later progressed to ophthalmopathy.

What the research found in general, with its limitations: Sample size was not statistically predetermined, and blinding of investigators to group allocation was not performed. Most expanded thyroid clonotypes (frequency above 0.001) were also detected in blood, suggesting blood repertoires may reflect thyroid immune responses. A model built on a 13 V-J signature distinguished ophthalmopathy from stable hyperthyroidism, reaching 85% to 90% sensitivity and around 81% specificity in cross-validation and 80%/75% in testing. In validation, the model predicted progression to ophthalmopathy with approximately 69% sensitivity and 72% to 75% specificity, a median of approximately 6.5 months before onset.

The TCR beta CDR3 regions were amplified from the RNA transcripts. The first round of RT-PCR for the TCR CDR3 was performed with the HTBI primer set and the Qiagen OneStep RT-PCR kit. The libraries were constructed in a second round of multiplex PCR and then size-selected and purified. Libraries were sequenced paired-end with 100 bp reads on an Illumina HiSeq2000. Concerning the study's data processing: SOAPnuke was used to process the raw data, throwing out any read that contained adapters or uncalled bases, had a mean Phred below 15, or lacked an exact constant-primer or identifier match. COPE v1.2.5 was used to merge the high-quality paired reads, and each unique nucleotide sequence was defined as a clonotype. Clonotypes were aligned to IMGT TRBV, TRBD and TRBJ reference segments using MiTCR v1.1. Only V-J combinations with frequency above 0.0001, covering about 99% of repertoires, were analysed. A TCS score was defined as the ratio between F50 (clonal expansion) and ExV (chaos), using BLOSUM62-based TCRdist between CDR3 peptides within each V-J. Welch's t-statistics and random forest reduced approximately 520 V-J features to roughly 13, which were used in a naive Bayes classifier (R e1071). TCRdb ran its own pipeline on the public reads, namely fastp trimming at Q25 and MiXCR clone calling, and kept in-frame beta chains. Each record represents a unique CDR3 protein, reported with the most common genes and DNA among its rows. For this entry, the V and J calls and clone size follow TCRdb and not the study's own pipeline. The sample contains over 250,000 distinct CDR3 sequences, under 30% of them found a single time. Jointly, the top ten make up approximately 30% of the sample.

The hyperthyroidism patients were between 18 and 65 years old and newly diagnosed, with a disease duration of less than 2 months. The study excluded patients with uncontrolled infections, other autoimmune diseases, pregnancy or lactation. Diagnoses relied on clinical symptoms, serum thyroxine and TRAb, thyroid ultrasound and orbital computed tomography. Blood from progressor patients was drawn when they were first diagnosed with hyperthyroidism, before any ophthalmopathy symptoms appeared. Ficoll-Paque density gradient centrifugation was used to isolate PBMCs from approximately 10 ml of fresh peripheral blood. Progressor patients were first diagnosed with Graves' hyperthyroidism and then developed ophthalmopathy during follow-up. Total RNA was extracted using Trizol reagent, and RNA quality was assessed on an Agilent 2100 Bioanalyzer. From the cysteine up to the phenylalanine, the CDR3 has a length of 17 residues. This entry keeps only the CDR3 DNA: 51 bases, framed from base 1. The germline V gene (reference sequence) sets CDR1 to MNHEY and CDR2 to SMNVEV.

The clonotype was recovered from a man aged 35-49 years with Graves' hyperthyroidism that later progressed to Graves' ophthalmopathy. This chain is built from TRBV27 and TRBJ2-2; 9 middle bases align to TRBD1. Source material: blood. The base sequence is TGTGCCAACAGTTTATACCCCCGGACAGGGGACACCGGGGAGCTGTTTTTT. The encoded protein is CANSLYPRTGDTGELFF.